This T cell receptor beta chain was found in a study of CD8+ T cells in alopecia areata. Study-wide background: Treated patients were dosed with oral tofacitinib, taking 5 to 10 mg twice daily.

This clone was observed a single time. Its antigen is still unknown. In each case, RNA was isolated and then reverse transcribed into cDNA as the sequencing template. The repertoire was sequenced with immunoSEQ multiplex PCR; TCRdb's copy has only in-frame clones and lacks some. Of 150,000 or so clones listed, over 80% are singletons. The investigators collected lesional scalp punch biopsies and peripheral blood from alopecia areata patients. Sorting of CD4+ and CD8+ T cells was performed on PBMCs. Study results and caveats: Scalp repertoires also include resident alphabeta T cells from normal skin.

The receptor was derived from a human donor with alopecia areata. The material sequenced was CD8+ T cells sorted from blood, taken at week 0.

CDR3 sequence (DNA): TGTGCCAGCAGCTTAGGGGCCGACAGGACGGACGATGAGCAGTTCTTC. Translated: CASSLGADRTDDEQFF. The genes are TRBV7-2 and TRBJ2-1; weak D call: TRBD1 (6 bases). Germline assignment: CDR1 SGHTA and CDR2 FQGNSA. With 1 base removed from V and 8 bases from J, the gap between germline ends came to 18 bases. This CDR3 is built from 16 residues.